This T cell receptor (beta chain) is from a study of cytomegalovirus exposure and HLA in healthy donors (dated by TCRdb to 2015 to 2018). As for the study more broadly: According to an earlier analysis of several hundred of the donors, 150 million to 200 million T cells yielded 95 million to 140 million unique TCR beta sequences and approximately 280 Gb of sequence data. To study patterns of TCR occurrence, a later analysis re-analyzed previously published TCR beta repertoires from 666 donors and added high-resolution HLA genotyping. Typing coverage varied by locus: roughly 629-640 donors for A, B, C, DRB1 and DQB1; more than 500 for DQA1; 600 to 610 for DPA1; 450 to 480 for DPB1. An earlier analysis of fewer than 700 of the donors applied high-throughput TCR beta sequencing to assess whether each TCR beta V gene segment acted as functional or pseudogenic. High-throughput TCR immunosequencing, statistical association of individual TCRs with disease status, and machine learning were combined to predict cytomegalovirus infection status. Besides the first cohort of 666 subjects, a separate validation cohort made up of 95 to 150 different subjects was used. Approximately 330 gigabases of sequencing data and roughly 81 million unique TCR sequences made up an early release that covered some 640 HLA-typed donors. On average, approximately 250,000 unique TCR beta nucleotide sequences were sequenced per donor among 398 genotyped donors of the cohort, with 15% to 20% of those sequences being non-productive. Every discovery cohort repertoire had been produced on one sequencing platform. The study aimed to test whether signatures of past pathogen exposure could be identified by cataloging public T cell receptors. Using immunosequencing, the study profiled T cell repertoires from fewer than 700 subjects and related those repertoires to cytomegalovirus serostatus. About five DR-DQ haplotypes were treated as single units for association and clustering because of strong linkage in the cohort. The later analysis used no new phenotypic data to find candidate immune exposures, relying instead on TCR beta sequences and their occurrence across donors. A later genetic analysis used genome-wide SNP genotypes for about 65% of the roughly 700 donors, treating that subset as a discovery cohort. Both class I and class II loci were covered by HLA typing, at four-digit resolution. The genetic ancestry cluster associated with self-reported Caucasian donors included over 80% of the roughly 360 genotyped donors. Donor age, sex, ethnicity and CMV serostatus were collected together with the repertoire data. Overall results and qualifications from the work: In a later analysis, the rate of TCR association differed among HLA loci, with DRB1 alleles having the most associated TCRs and HLA-C alleles having the fewest. Roughly uniform sequencing depth across donors was assumed in presence/absence analyses, although this assumption may not hold. Only TCR beta chains were sequenced in this cohort, and the absence of alpha or paired-chain data limited detectable features. In a later analysis, HLA-associated TCR beta chains showed more clonal expansion and lower generation probabilities than non-associated chains that were equally common. Most TCR sequences were seen in very few donors, while some public TCRs were found in many individuals. HLA typing was unavailable for some donors at each locus, so association tests used only the typed subset. A few of the identified cytomegalovirus-associated TCR beta chains were confirmed in vitro to be specific for cytomegalovirus antigens. Compared with the roughly 600-donor mean, donors in an Asian-associated ancestry cluster had fewer N-insertions in productive TCRs, according to a later genetic analysis. The authors suggested that the approach could potentially be generalized to other disease states and immunological phenotypes. Broadly in line with IMGT annotations, most TCR beta V segments showed up in productive rearrangements about 87% or about 30% of the time in an earlier analysis of 450 to 600 of the donors. The study listed 150 to 200 TCR beta chains as associated with cytomegalovirus. Because counts were too low, under 20 rarely observed V segments, including chromosome 9 orphons, were left out of the earlier analysis of 587 of the donors. Some IMGT-functional V segments, including TRBV6-2 and TRBV6-3, could not be told apart with the 87-base-pair reads, so those segments were excluded. The classifier was reported to diagnose cytomegalovirus status with high specificity and sensitivity in both the original cohort and the validation cohort. Correlated functional status among segregating V segments might reflect linkage disequilibrium, but an unknown experimental factor could not be ruled out. A later genetic analysis associated a missense DCLRE1C variant with V-gene and J-gene trimming of TCR beta chains, and an independent cohort replicated the association. Assigning TCR associations to individual alleles was difficult when HLA alleles, especially DR and DQ, strongly co-occurred. A further reported finding was that TCR beta sequences accurately predicted the HLA-A and HLA-B alleles for most subjects in the first cohort. For the cohort, immune exposure information was limited to CMV serostatus. Most CMV-associated TCR beta chains appeared to be HLA-restricted in a later analysis, and the HLA associations seemed to be driven largely by CMV exposure. According to a later analysis, parvovirus B19, influenza, CMV and Epstein-Barr virus appeared linked to several top co-occurrence clusters. A later analysis associated 17,000 or so TCR beta sequences with specific HLA alleles at a false discovery rate of 0.05. A cluster of highly shared sequence variants was judged likely to be a technical artifact of the sequencing pipeline.

Per the germline V gene, MNHEY is the CDR1 and SVGAGI is the CDR2. The CDR3 runs 14 residues from the cysteine to the phenylalanine. Only the CDR3 part of the read is kept: 42 bases, read in frame from the first base. Trimming takes 2 bases from V and 8 bases from J, and the germline ends sit 13 bases apart. The cohort consisted of approximately 670 healthy bone marrow donors. All cohort members were sampled while nominally healthy, although unrecorded immune exposures were likely present. The donor was CMV seronegative and belonged to the group of under 400 seronegative cohort members. A peripheral blood sample was collected from each donor, and TCR beta sequencing was performed on peripheral blood mononuclear cells. Genomic DNA extraction from the blood cell samples was performed with the Qiagen DNeasy Blood Extraction Kit. With regard to this clone: Its recognized antigen is unknown. Base qualities are not provided; no much larger clone lies one nucleotide away.

The library came from the immunoSEQ multiplex PCR assay. The multiplex PCR relied on a mix of 60 forward primers for TCR Vbeta segments and 13 reverse primers for TCR Jbeta segments. A multiplex PCR assay on genomic DNA amplified the CDR3 region of rearranged TCR beta genes. The amplified TCR beta libraries were sequenced on the Illumina HiSeq System as 87-base-pair reads. On the authors' methods: Across the 670 or so repertoires, a later analysis counted roughly 77 million unique TCR beta chains, roughly 11 million of which were shared by at least two donors. A nearest-neighbor algorithm error-corrected the raw reads and collapsed the reads into unique sequences, merging closely related sequences to remove PCR and sequencing errors. Alignment of CDR3 sequences to IMGT reference sequences was used to assign V, D and J gene segments. For a sequence to be retained, a match of at least six nucleotides to both a V gene segment and a J gene segment was required. Rearrangements were called productive when the CDR3 lacked stop codons and stayed in frame with V and J; all others were non-productive. Following IMGT convention, CDR3 was defined as the stretch from the second conserved V-encoded cysteine to the conserved J-encoded phenylalanine. The earlier analysis of some 550 of the donors excluded any sequence lacking an unambiguous match to a single V gene segment. In an earlier analysis of roughly 600 of the donors, a V segment was called functional when productive rearrangements were above 56.7%, and segregating when the standard deviation between donors exceeded 5%. A statistical classification framework was built for diagnosing cytomegalovirus status from the catalog of TCR beta chain sequences. V and J gene assignment, in a later analysis, came from comparing TCR nucleotide sequences with IMGT/GENE-DB human TR gene sequences. Using the TCRdist pipeline, a later analysis assigned CDR3 sequences along with most-parsimonious VDJ recombination scenarios. In a later analysis, every TCR beta chain was defined by the combination of its CDR3 amino acid sequence and its V-gene family, and reads without a unique V-gene family were dropped. In a later analysis, several hundred highly shared, low-generation-probability nucleotide sequences were removed to address suspected cross-contamination and a sequencing artifact. For each public chain, a later analysis derived a clonal expansion index from normalized ranks of inferred template counts within each repertoire. Generation probabilities in a later analysis came from a VDJ recombination model fitted to out-of-frame rearrangements, and those results were checked against IGoR. Hypergeometric tests were used in a later analysis to score TCR-TCR, TCR-HLA and TCR-CMV co-occurrence, with a repertoire-size bias correction applied to the TCR pairs. To estimate false discovery rates, a later analysis permuted the HLA or CMV assignments 20 times. In a later analysis, co-occurring TCRs were grouped with DBSCAN, and TCRdist sequence similarity was added when clustering was performed within HLA-allele-positive subsets. Repertoires with fewer than 30,000 or more than 120,000 public chains were left out of co-occurrence clustering, as were five repertoires with anomalous nucleotide sharing. The table comes from immuneACCESS by way of TCRdb, which keeps in-frame sequences with V and J called. Part of the clones is missing from these tables; in studies checked, under half for an unresolved V gene and the rest for unknown reasons. V, J and clone size are taken as reported in that table, and D and trimming were inferred from the DNA itself. Recorded for this sample are approximately 190,000 clones; around 85% of them occurred a single time. The biggest ten clones account for less than 4.5% of the sample.

Specimen: PBMCs. The V and J segments used are TRBV6-5 and TRBJ2-4; the D segment could be TRBD1, given 6 matching bases. The TCR comes from a man between 50 and 59 years old in good health and CMV-seronegative. The DNA sequence follows: TGTGCCAGCAGTTACGACAGGTTCGGAGACATTCAGTACTTC. This yields the protein CASSYDRFGDIQYF.